This entry is about one T cell receptor (beta chain). At one end, the junction sequence differs from germline, possibly due to a read error. This CDR3 spans 16 amino acids. Germline V gives CDR1 MNHEY, CDR2 SVGAGI. The data were taken from a study of response to subunit inactivated influenza vaccine. MiXCR, applied by TCRdb to the RT-PCR reads, yields one record per CDR3 protein. The table shows about 700,000 distinct CDR3 sequences, with around 16% occurring only once. V usage is TRBV6-5 and J usage is TRBJ2-2; D unclear. The sample in question was PBMCs from blood, obtained less than 13 days after vaccination. The sequence was obtained from a man over 45 who received an inactivated influenza vaccine. CDR3 loop: CASSYYTSSVTGELFF. CDR3 DNA: TGTGCCAGCAGCTACTATACAAGTTCAGTCACCGGGGAGCTGTTTTTT.